Each of the 30 T cell receptor beta chains below was sequenced from the same sample in a study of T-cell reconstitution after alpha-beta-depleted transplantation in children. Preparing the TCRbeta library involved the use of unique molecular identifiers. One entry per CDR3 protein results from TCRdb running MiXCR on the PCR reads. The sample carries approximately 110,000 distinct CDR3 sequences, roughly 23% recorded once. Sample: PBMCs, mostly from graft donor cells, taken 180 days after TCRalphabeta/CD19-depleted stem cell transplant. All receptors come from a male patient aged 2-9 years who had a stem cell transplant for chronic granulomatous disease, so the T cells may come from the graft donor.

The chain uses TRBV28 and TRBJ2-1; D may be TRBD2 (5 bases). The CDR3 sequence is 16 residues long. Trimming pared 3 bases from V and 4 bases from J, leaving 16 bases between. Germline CDR1 reads MDHEN; CDR2 reads SYDVKM. CDR3 loop: CASSFLGRAYYNEQFF. The CDR3 DNA follows: TGTGCCAGCAGTTTTTTAGGGCGGGCTTATTACAATGAGCAGTTCTTC.

The J gene is TRBJ1-1, the V gene TRBV27; unclear D gene. The CDR3 has 13 amino acids. CDR1 is MNHEY, CDR2 SMNVEV, per germline (reference sequence). V was shortened by 8 bases and J by 5 bases, with 15 bases between the two germline ends. The CDR3 protein is CASQRNTGTEAFF. The DNA of the CDR3 is TGTGCCAGCCAAAGGAATACCGGTACTGAAGCTTTCTTT.

V is TRBV12-3 or TRBV12-4 and J is TRBJ2-5; 12 bases are a match to TRBD2. With V trimmed by 6 bases and J by 3 bases, 8 bases remained unmatched. The CDR3 runs to 16 residues. CDR3 loop: CASSFGLAGPKETQYF. The CDR3 nucleotides read TGTGCCAGCAGCTTCGGACTAGCGGGACCCAAAGAGACCCAGTACTTC.

This clonotype was found many times. The genes are TRBV12-3 or TRBV12-4 and TRBJ2-1, with D unresolved. Trimming left V 2 bases short and J 3 bases short, with 5 bases between. The CDR3 loop spans 13 amino acids. CDR3 nucleotides: TGTGCCAGCAGTTTAACCGACTACAATGAGCAGTTCTTC. Encoded protein: CASSLTDYNEQFF.

The J gene is TRBJ2-2, the V gene TRBV9; D gene uncertain. The length of the CDR3 is 15 residues. Trimming shortened V by 0 bases and J by 4 bases, and 10 bases separated the two germline ends. CDR1 is SGDLS, CDR2 YYNGEE, per germline. The CDR3 bases are TGTGCCAGCAGCGTAGCGTCTACTTCCACCGGGGAGCTGTTTTTT. Amino acid sequence: CASSVASTSTGELFF.

There are many counts of this clonotype. The chain combines TRBV20-1 with TRBJ2-1; D possibly uses TRBD1 or TRBD2 (6 bases each). Germline V gives CDR1 DFQATT, CDR2 SNEGSKA (reference sequence). Trimming shortened V by 4 bases and J by 5 bases, and 18 bases separated the two germline ends. The CDR3 consists of 15 residues. The CDR3 bases are TGCAGTGCTACGCGACTTACGGGGGCGGACAATGAGCAGTTCTTC. Translation: CSATRLTGADNEQFF.

This clonotype was observed a few times. This sequence joins TRBV12-3 or TRBV12-4 and TRBJ2-7; 7 bases agree with TRBD2. V shed 2 bases and J 8 bases; nucleotides not matched to a gene: 0. The CDR3 runs to 11 residues. CDR3 nucleotide sequence: TGTGCCAGCAGTTTAAGCGGGAAGCAGTACTTC. Translation: CASSLSGKQYF.

This chain uses TRBV4-3 with TRBJ1-2; D possibly corresponds to TRBD1 (5 bases). The V gene's germline CDR1 is LGHNA and CDR2 YSLEER. Trimming removed 0 bases from V and 1 base from J, with 12 bases in between. The CDR3 length is 16 residues. CDR3 residues: CASSQDVRANNYGYTF. CDR3 coding DNA: TGCGCCAGCAGCCAAGATGTCAGGGCCAATAACTATGGCTACACCTTC.

This clonotype was observed many times. V and J are TRBV5-6 and TRBJ2-4, with D tentatively TRBD1 (6 bases). The germline CDR1 and CDR2 sequences are SGHDT and YYEEEE. The germline V and J ends were trimmed by 4 bases and 6 bases, with 8 bases remaining between them. This CDR3 has 12 amino acids. The CDR3 reads CASSNRANIQYF. CDR3 coding DNA: TGTGCCAGCAGCAACAGGGCAAACATTCAGTACTTC.

This clonotype has just a few counts. The V call is TRBV7-2, the J call TRBJ2-5, with 7 positions matching TRBD2. The CDR3 covers 15 residues. V was clipped by 6 bases and J by 2 bases; unmatched bases: 9. CDR1 is SGHTA, CDR2 FQGNSA, per germline. The CDR3 loop is CASRQPGLIQETQYF. As DNA, the CDR3 is TGTGCCAGCAGACAACCGGGACTAATTCAAGAGACCCAGTACTTC.

This clonotype was counted many times. The chain has TRBV2 and TRBJ2-7, with 11 bases identical to TRBD2. Trimming at V came to 5 bases and at J to 5 bases, leaving 14 bases not matched to a gene. CDR1 and CDR2 from the germline V gene are SNHLY and FYNNEI. The CDR3 has 17 amino acids. CDR3 nucleotides: TGTGCCAGCAGTAGATCCCTAGCGGGAGGCTCCCTGCACGAGCAGTACTTC. Protein: CASSRSLAGGSLHEQYF. The complete variable domain, with remaining parts taken from reference TRBV2 and TRBJ2-7, reads EPEVTQTPSHQVTQMGQEVILRCVPISNHLYFYWYRQILGQKVEFLVSFYNNEISEKSEIFDDQFSVERPDGSNFTLKIRSTKLEDSAMYFCASSRSLAGGSLHEQYFGPGTRLTVT.

This clonotype was observed many times. The V call is TRBV20-1, the J call TRBJ2-5, with D uncertain. Germline assignment: CDR1 DFQATT and CDR2 SNEGSKA (reference sequence). V shed 5 bases and J shed 7 bases, with 11 bases lying between them. The CDR3 extends over 11 amino acids. As DNA, the CDR3 is TGCAGTGCTGGCCCTTCGGTGACCCAGTACTTC. Its protein product is CSAGPSVTQYF.

Only a few counts were recorded for this clonotype. The chain links TRBV6-2 or TRBV6-3 to TRBJ2-2; D not resolved. The germline CDR1 and CDR2 sequences are MNHEY and SVGEGT. The CDR3 spans 11 residues. V was clipped by 5 bases and J by 5 bases, with 3 bases between them. The CDR3 loop reads CASSVTGELFF. In nucleotides, the CDR3 is TGTGCCAGCAGTGTTACCGGGGAGCTGTTTTTT.

At least ten counts were recorded for this clonotype. V usage is TRBV5-1 and J usage is TRBJ1-5; no reliable D call. V was trimmed by 3 bases and J by 2 bases, leaving 6 bases between them. The CDR3 covers 13 residues. From germline, CDR1 is SGHRS and CDR2 YFSETQ. CDR3 protein: CASSSDGNQPQHF. CDR3 nucleotides: TGCGCCAGCAGCTCGGACGGCAATCAGCCCCAGCATTTT.

The table lists this clonotype with a few counts. The chain carries TRBV12-3 or TRBV12-4 and TRBJ2-7, with a tentative D call TRBD2 (6 bases). The CDR3 has 13 residues. V shed 5 bases and J shed 1 base, with 9 bases lying between them. CDR3 protein: CASSRGTSYEQYF. The CDR3 nucleotides are TGTGCCAGCAGTCGCGGGACTTCCTACGAGCAGTACTTC.

This clonotype occurred a few times. V gene TRBV4-3 combines with J gene TRBJ2-7; D not resolved. From germline, CDR1 is LGHNA and CDR2 YSLEER. The CDR3 loop spans 15 amino acids. With 0 bases removed from V and 0 bases from J, the gap between germline ends came to 9 bases. This chain's CDR3 is CASSQEYPSSYEQYF. CDR3 DNA: TGCGCCAGCAGCCAAGAATATCCGAGCTCCTACGAGCAGTACTTC.

This clonotype turned up a few times. The J gene is TRBJ2-7, the V gene TRBV12-3 or TRBV12-4; perhaps TRBD1 as D (7 bases). Trimming cost V 7 bases and J 0 bases, with 13 bases left between them. The CDR3 has 14 residues. CDR3 sequence: CASTPGGYSYEQYF. The CDR3 DNA reads as TGTGCCAGCACGCCAGGGGGGTACTCCTACGAGCAGTACTTC.

This clonotype was detected only a few times. CDR3 amino acids: CASSYRDAEYSNQPQHF. The CDR3 DNA is TGTGCCAGCAGTTACCGGGACGCCGAGTATAGCAATCAGCCCCAGCATTTT. This chain uses TRBV6-5 with TRBJ1-5; tentative D call: TRBD1 (5 bases). V lost 2 bases to trimming and J lost 0 bases, with 14 bases between them. Germline assignment: CDR1 MNHEY and CDR2 SVGAGI. The CDR3 covers 17 residues.

This clonotype was detected ten times or more. V usage is TRBV29-1 and J usage is TRBJ2-1; TRBD1 is a possible D gene (6 bases). The CDR3 has 14 residues. V was cut by 4 bases and J by 5 bases, with 15 bases left in between. Germline values: CDR1 SQVTM, CDR2 ANQGSEA. CDR3: CSVVVRTVDNEQFF. CDR3 coding DNA: TGCAGCGTTGTCGTTAGGACAGTTGACAATGAGCAGTTCTTC.

V gene TRBV6-4 combines with J gene TRBJ2-1, with 16 bases aligning to TRBD2. Trimming at V came to 5 bases and at J to 9 bases, leaving 7 bases not matched to a gene. CDR1 and CDR2 from the germline V gene are MRHNA and SNTAGT. The CDR3 runs 16 residues. The DNA for the CDR3 is TGTGCCAGCAGTCCCCCGGGACTAGCGGGGGGGGGTGAGCAGTTCTTC. Protein: CASSPPGLAGGGEQFF.

This chain joins TRBV10-3 and TRBJ2-1; tentatively, D is TRBD2 (5 bases). The germline V gene encodes CDR1 ENHRY and CDR2 SYGVKD. Trimming left V 2 bases short and J 10 bases short, with 15 bases between. CDR3 length equals 14 residues. The CDR3 here is CAISELLQSGEQFF. The DNA for the CDR3 is TGTGCCATCAGTGAGCTACTCCAGTCGGGGGAGCAGTTCTTC.

The rearrangement uses TRBV9 and TRBJ2-1; D may be TRBD2 (6 bases). Per germline, CDR1 SGDLS and CDR2 YYNGEE. This CDR3 is 16 amino acids long. V lost 3 bases, J lost 0 bases, and 13 bases lay in between. Written as DNA, the CDR3 is TGTGCCAGCAGCGCCCGACTAGTAAGCTCCTACAATGAGCAGTTCTTC. Its protein product is CASSARLVSSYNEQFF.

The rearrangement links TRBV20-1 to TRBJ2-3; no clear D gene. The CDR3 contains 10 residues. V lost 0 bases and J lost 6, with 1 base in between. Germline values: CDR1 DFQATT, CDR2 SNEGSKA (reference sequence). The CDR3 sequence is CSARDDTQYF. As DNA, the CDR3 is TGCAGTGCTAGAGATGATACGCAGTATTTT.

This clonotype appeared a few times. The V call is TRBV7-6, the J call TRBJ2-5, with 8 bases that match TRBD2. The length of the CDR3 is 15 residues. Germline CDR1 and CDR2: SGHVS and FNYEAQ. J was trimmed by 2 bases and V by 5 bases; bases with no gene match: 7. This chain's CDR3 is CASSQSGSVQETQYF. The DNA for the CDR3 is TGTGCCAGCAGCCAAAGCGGGAGCGTACAAGAGACCCAGTACTTC.

This clonotype was found many times. The V gene is TRBV5-1, the J gene TRBJ2-7; TRBD1 matches 7 bases. Germline values: CDR1 SGHRS, CDR2 YFSETQ. The CDR3 totals 15 residues. J was trimmed by 0 bases and V by 4 bases; bases with no gene match: 7. In nucleotides, the CDR3 is TGCGCCAGCAGCCCGCCGGGACAGCCCTCCTACGAGCAGTACTTC. Translating it yields CASSPPGQPSYEQYF.

The V gene is TRBV29-1, the J gene TRBJ2-2, with D uncertain. Germline V lookup: CDR1 SQVTM, CDR2 ANQGSEA. The CDR3 totals 13 residues. Trimming removed 5 bases from V and 2 bases from J, with 9 bases in between. The CDR3 sequence: CSVFLGNTGELFF. DNA of the CDR3: TGCAGCGTTTTCCTGGGCAACACCGGGGAGCTGTTTTTT.

At least ten counts were recorded for this clonotype. The gene calls are TRBV20-1 and TRBJ2-5; TRBD2 is a possible D gene (5 bases). Germline CDR1 and CDR2: DFQATT and SNEGSKA (reference sequence). The CDR3 sequence is 14 residues long. V gave up 0 bases and J gave up 3 bases, with 11 bases separating them. CDR3 sequence (DNA): TGCAGTGCTAGAGATCTCGGGCGGGAAGAGACCCAGTACTTC. This codes for CSARDLGREETQYF.

The V and J genes are TRBV20-1 and TRBJ2-3; 14 nucleotides align to TRBD2. Per germline, CDR1 DFQATT and CDR2 SNEGSKA (reference sequence). The CDR3 runs to 16 residues. Trimming removed 6 bases from V and 6 bases from J; junction bases left unmatched: 11. CDR3 DNA: TGCAGTGCAAATCCGCGGACTAGCGGGGGGTTGGATACGCAGTATTTT. It encodes CSANPRTSGGLDTQYF.

For the CDR3, the DNA is TGCGCCAGCAGCTCAGTTGGGCCGGACAGGGTATACGAGCAGTACTTC. It codes for CASSSVGPDRVYEQYF. The rearrangement uses TRBV4-1 and TRBJ2-7; 8 bases are shared with TRBD1. This CDR3 is built from 16 residues. Germline CDR1 is MGHRA and CDR2 is YSYEKL. Losses at the gene ends were 5 bases for V and 4 bases for J; bases not matched to a gene: 13.

This clonotype was seen a handful of times. This CDR3 is CASSARQGAGAFF. Written as DNA, the CDR3 is TGTGCCAGCAGCGCTAGACAGGGGGCAGGAGCTTTCTTT. V is TRBV7-6 and J is TRBJ1-1; 10 bases fit TRBD1. The CDR3 covers 13 residues. V shed 5 bases, J shed 10 bases, and the junction held 7 bases outside the gene matches. CDR1 is SGHVS and CDR2 is FNYEAQ in the germline V gene.